This entry lists 26 T cell receptor beta chains sequenced from one sample in a study of T cell responses to AZD1222 COVID-19 vaccine. Sequenced by immunoSEQ multiplex PCR; TCRdb stores in-frame clones only, minus some. The table has more than 90,000 clones, roughly 90% seen once; the top ten hold 15% to 20%. The sequences come from peripheral blood, collected on day 0 of AZD1222 vaccination. These receptors came from an adult in good health.

The chain has TRBV19 and TRBJ2-1, with 10 bases identical to TRBD2. Trimming at V came to 6 bases and at J to 2 bases, leaving 4 bases not matched to a gene. Germline loops: CDR1 LNHDA, CDR2 SQIVND (reference sequence). The CDR3 covers 15 residues. In nucleotides, the CDR3 is TGTGCCAGTAGGTCTAGCGGGAGTGCCTACAATGAGCAGTTCTTC. Translating it yields CASRSSGSAYNEQFF. The full variable domain, in which reference TRBV19 and TRBJ2-1 provide the parts outside the CDR3, is DGGITQSPKYLFRKEGQNVTLSCEQNLNHDAMYWYRQDPGQGLRLIYYSQIVNDFQKGDIAEGYSVSREKKESFPLTVTSAQKNPTAFYLCASRSSGSAYNEQFFGPGTRLTVL.

The CDR3 DNA reads as TGTGCCAGCAGTGGGCAGGGGGTCCCTAGCACAGATACGCAGTATTTT. This sequence encodes CASSGQGVPSTDTQYF. V is TRBV27 and J is TRBJ2-3; TRBD1 agrees at 7 bases. This CDR3 has 16 amino acids. Germline values: CDR1 MNHEY, CDR2 SMNVEV (reference sequence). The V and J ends lost 5 bases and 0 bases, in that order; junction bases with no gene match: 8.

This sequence joins TRBV19 and TRBJ1-5, with TRBD1 matching over 7 bases. Germline CDR1 LNHDA, CDR2 SQIVND (reference sequence). V lost 0 bases and J lost 4; bases outside the gene matches: 3. CDR3 size: 15 residues. The CDR3 sequence: CASSIDWDRNQPQHF. CDR3 DNA: TGTGCCAGTAGTATAGATTGGGACAGAAATCAGCCCCAGCATTTT.

The chain has TRBV19 and TRBJ1-5; 9 bases are shared with TRBD1. Trimming took 7 bases from V and 7 from J; bases not matched to a gene: 11. The CDR3 extends over 15 amino acids. Germline V lookup: CDR1 LNHDA, CDR2 SQIVND (reference sequence). The CDR3 DNA reads TGTGCCAGTAAAGTAATGGGACAGGGCGGACAGCCCCAGCATTTT. Amino acid sequence: CASKVMGQGGQPQHF.

This clone occurred a few times. The rearrangement links TRBV6-5 to TRBJ1-2, with D unclear. V dropped 4 bases and J dropped 4 bases, with 4 bases sitting between them. Germline-derived CDR1 and CDR2 are MNHEY and SVGAGI. The CDR3 is 11 amino acids. This CDR3 reads CASSSAYGYTF. CDR3 coding DNA: TGTGCCAGCAGTTCGGCCTATGGCTACACCTTC.

V is TRBV28 and J is TRBJ2-4; D remains unclear. Germline lookup yields CDR1 MDHEN and CDR2 SYDVKM. V dropped 2 bases and J dropped 3 bases, with 8 bases sitting between them. The CDR3 is made up of 14 amino acids. The CDR3 region has the DNA TGTGCCAGCAGTTTACCTGGGGTCAAAAACATTCAGTACTTC. Protein product: CASSLPGVKNIQYF.

The chain links TRBV19 to TRBJ2-7, with D perhaps TRBD1 (6 bases). V shed 5 bases and J shed 3 bases, with 14 bases lying between them. In germline, CDR1 is LNHDA, CDR2 SQIVND (reference sequence). The CDR3 extends over 14 amino acids. CDR3 in amino acids: CASSPDRSSYEQYF. CDR3 coding DNA: TGTGCCAGTAGTCCCGACAGGAGTAGCTACGAGCAGTACTTC.

V gene TRBV19 combines with J gene TRBJ1-1, with D possibly being TRBD1 (5 bases). Germline V gene lookup returns CDR1 LNHDA and CDR2 SQIVND (reference sequence). This CDR3 has 16 residues. Trimming stripped 2 bases from V and 1 base from J, with 14 bases between. The CDR3 protein is CASSIPPRGENTEAFF. DNA for the CDR3: TGTGCCAGTAGTATACCCCCTCGGGGGGAGAACACTGAAGCTTTCTTT. The full variable domain, completed using reference TRBV19 and TRBJ1-1, is DGGITQSPKYLFRKEGQNVTLSCEQNLNHDAMYWYRQDPGQGLRLIYYSQIVNDFQKGDIAEGYSVSREKKESFPLTVTSAQKNPTAFYLCASSIPPRGENTEAFFGQGTRLTVV.

The chain employs TRBV3-1 (or the pseudogene TRBV3-2) and TRBJ2-3; D is unresolved. Trimming took off 1 base at V and 1 base at J, with 3 bases between the two ends. Germline V gives CDR1 LGHDT, CDR2 YNNKEL (reference sequence). This CDR3 spans 13 amino acids. The CDR3 region is CASSQAGTDTQYF. The CDR3 bases are TGTGCCAGCAGCCAAGCGGGCACAGATACGCAGTATTTT.

This chain joins TRBV19 and TRBJ1-5; D remains ambiguous. The germline V and J ends were trimmed by 4 bases and 6 bases, with 16 bases remaining between them. From germline, CDR1 is LNHDA and CDR2 SQIVND (reference sequence). The CDR3 sequence is 15 residues long. The CDR3 region has the DNA TGTGCCAGTAGTACGAGATTACGGGGTTCTCAGCCCCAGCATTTT. It is translated as CASSTRLRGSQPQHF.

The CDR3 sequence is CSASSLAAILRGQYF. The CDR3 coding sequence is TGCAGTGCTAGTAGCCTAGCTGCCATCCTACGCGGGCAGTACTTC. The rearrangement uses TRBV20-1 and TRBJ2-7, with a possible D match to TRBD2 (5 bases). Germline CDR1 and CDR2: DFQATT and SNEGSKA (reference sequence). This CDR3 has 15 amino acids. The germline V and J ends were trimmed by 3 bases and 9 bases, with 24 bases remaining between them.

This chain uses TRBV19 with TRBJ1-1, with 9 bases lining up with TRBD1. The CDR3 is made up of 14 amino acids. Germline V gene data show CDR1 as LNHDA and CDR2 as SQIVND (reference sequence). The junction had 2 bases not matched to a gene; V was cut back by 5 bases and J by 1 base. The CDR3 DNA follows: TGTGCCAGTAGTGGGGACAGGGCGAACACTGAAGCTTTCTTT. This translates into CASSGDRANTEAFF.

This chain links TRBV28 with TRBJ2-5; D remains unclear. Germline-derived CDR1 and CDR2 are MDHEN and SYDVKM. Trimming took off 6 bases at V and 1 base at J, with 9 bases between the two ends. The CDR3 loop spans 13 amino acids. CDR3 bases: TGTGCCAGCAGCAAGTGGGCCCAAGAGACCCAGTACTTC. Translation: CASSKWAQETQYF.

The J gene is TRBJ1-5, the V gene TRBV19; no definite D call. CDR3 length: 11 amino acids. Trimming shortened V by 3 bases and J by 10 bases, and 7 bases separated the two germline ends. The germline V gene has CDR1 LNHDA and CDR2 SQIVND (reference sequence). The CDR3 nucleotides read TGTGCCAGTAGTATCAACGGTCCCCAGCATTTT. Its translation: CASSINGPQHF. Full variable domain (remainder filled in from reference TRBV19 and TRBJ1-5): DGGITQSPKYLFRKEGQNVTLSCEQNLNHDAMYWYRQDPGQGLRLIYYSQIVNDFQKGDIAEGYSVSREKKESFPLTVTSAQKNPTAFYLCASSINGPQHFGDGTRLSIL.

For the CDR3, the DNA is TGTGCCAGCAGTGAAAGAGGGTTAGGAGGTAATGAGCAGTTCTTC. Protein product: CASSERGLGGNEQFF. The V gene is TRBV2, the J gene TRBJ2-1, with D possibly matching TRBD2 (5 bases). The CDR3 contains 15 residues. Looked up from germline, CDR1 is SNHLY and CDR2 is FYNNEI. Trimming pared 2 bases from V and 7 bases from J, leaving 15 bases between.

V and J are TRBV7-8 and TRBJ1-2; D is unresolved. The germline V gene has CDR1 SGHVS and CDR2 FQNEAQ. Trimming removed 1 base at V and 5 bases at J, with 17 bases between. The CDR3 loop spans 16 amino acids. The CDR3 DNA reads as TGTGCCAGCAGCTTAGGCAGATTCACGGAGAAGTATGGCTACACCTTC. Amino acids: CASSLGRFTEKYGYTF.

The sample holds a few counts of this clone. The V and J genes are TRBV5-1 and TRBJ2-7; 7 nucleotides align to TRBD1. After removal of 5 bases from V and 8 bases from J, the junction contained 19 bases not matched to a gene. CDR1 is SGHRS, CDR2 YFSETQ, per germline. The CDR3 is 16 residues long. The CDR3 sequence is CASSANQGTALGKQYF. Written as DNA, the CDR3 is TGCGCCAGCAGTGCGAATCAAGGGACAGCACTTGGAAAGCAGTACTTC.

The chain carries TRBV29-1 and TRBJ2-7; D is unclear. The V gene's germline CDR1 is SQVTM and CDR2 ANQGSEA. The CDR3 runs to 13 residues. The V end was cut by 2 bases, the J end by 0 bases, with 8 bases between. CDR3 DNA: TGCAGCGTTGAACCCGAGAACTCCTACGAGCAGTACTTC. Protein sequence: CSVEPENSYEQYF.

The chain uses TRBV29-1 and TRBJ1-2; D is perhaps TRBD1 (6 bases). V was clipped by 3 bases and J by 6 bases, with 14 bases between them. The CDR3 contains 13 residues. Germline-derived CDR1 and CDR2 are SQVTM and ANQGSEA. The CDR3: CSVDRVPGDGYTF. The CDR3 DNA reads TGCAGCGTTGATCGGGTTCCAGGGGATGGCTACACCTTC.

The chain joins TRBV12-1 to TRBJ1-1. TRBV12-1 counts as a pseudogene. This CDR3 has 15 amino acids. CDR3 in amino acids: CASSPRLRPGTEAFF. DNA for the CDR3: TGTGCCAGCAGCCCTCGTTTGAGGCCAGGCACTGAAGCTTTCTTT.

The chain employs TRBV28 and TRBJ1-2, with D maybe TRBD1 (6 bases). Looked up from germline, CDR1 is MDHEN and CDR2 is SYDVKM. This CDR3 contains 12 residues. V was clipped by 5 bases and J by 4 bases, with 8 bases between them. The DNA for the CDR3 is TGTGCCAGCAGTCTGGGGGCCTATGGCTACACCTTC. Its protein product is CASSLGAYGYTF.

The rearrangement joins TRBV6-1 to TRBJ2-5; D might be TRBD1 (6 bases). Germline CDR1 and CDR2: MNHNS and SASEGT. The CDR3 contains 14 residues. The V end lost 3 bases, the J end lost 1 base, and 9 bases lay between the germline ends. DNA for the CDR3: TGTGCCAGCAGTGACGGACAGACCCAAGAGACCCAGTACTTC. Amino acids: CASSDGQTQETQYF.

The chain is built from TRBV4-1 and TRBJ1-6; D uncertain. Germline values: CDR1 MGHRA, CDR2 YSYEKL. The germline V and J ends were trimmed by 1 base and 8 bases, with 6 bases remaining between them. This CDR3 is 13 amino acids long. The CDR3 nucleotides are TGCGCCAGCAGCCAAGCCCCCGATTCACCCCTCCACTTT. Its protein product is CASSQAPDSPLHF.

The chain has TRBV19 and TRBJ2-7; 9 bases match TRBD2. The length of the CDR3 is 14 residues. CDR1 and CDR2 from the germline V gene are LNHDA and SQIVND (reference sequence). V lost 7 bases to trimming and J lost 6 bases; unmatched junction nucleotides: 10. CDR3 residues: CASTALGTSTEQYF. The CDR3 DNA follows: TGTGCCAGTACCGCTCTCGGGACTAGCACCGAGCAGTACTTC. Using reference TRBV19 and TRBJ2-7 for the parts outside the CDR3, the full variable domain is DGGITQSPKYLFRKEGQNVTLSCEQNLNHDAMYWYRQDPGQGLRLIYYSQIVNDFQKGDIAEGYSVSREKKESFPLTVTSAQKNPTAFYLCASTALGTSTEQYFGPGTRLTVT.

V is TRBV21-1 and J is TRBJ1-5. TRBV21-1 is described as a pseudogene. This CDR3 has 16 residues. In DNA, the CDR3 is TGTGCCAGCAGCAATGGTCCGGAAAATTGCAGTCAGCCCCAGCATTTT. Its protein product is CASSNGPENCSQPQHF.

The rearrangement links TRBV2 to TRBJ1-1; D gene ambiguous. CDR3 length equals 13 residues. V dropped 8 bases and J dropped 1 base, with 11 bases sitting between them. Per germline, CDR1 SNHLY and CDR2 FYNNEI. In nucleotides, the CDR3 is TGTGCCAGCCTCACACCCCCGAACACTGAAGCTTTCTTT. It specifies CASLTPPNTEAFF.